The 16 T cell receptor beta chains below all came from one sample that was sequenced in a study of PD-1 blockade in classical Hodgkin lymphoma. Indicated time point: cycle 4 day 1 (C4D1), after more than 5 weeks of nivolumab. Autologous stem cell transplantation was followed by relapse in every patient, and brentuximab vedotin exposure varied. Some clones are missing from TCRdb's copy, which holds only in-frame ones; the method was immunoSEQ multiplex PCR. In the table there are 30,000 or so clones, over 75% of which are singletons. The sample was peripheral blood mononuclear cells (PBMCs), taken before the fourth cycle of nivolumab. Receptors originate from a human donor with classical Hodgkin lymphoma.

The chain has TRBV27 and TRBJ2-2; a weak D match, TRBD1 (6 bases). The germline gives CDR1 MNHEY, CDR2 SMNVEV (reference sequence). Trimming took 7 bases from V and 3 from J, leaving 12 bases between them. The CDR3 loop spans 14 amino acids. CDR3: CASTTYRDTGELFF. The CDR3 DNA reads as TGTGCCAGCACTACCTACAGGGACACCGGGGAGCTGTTTTTT.

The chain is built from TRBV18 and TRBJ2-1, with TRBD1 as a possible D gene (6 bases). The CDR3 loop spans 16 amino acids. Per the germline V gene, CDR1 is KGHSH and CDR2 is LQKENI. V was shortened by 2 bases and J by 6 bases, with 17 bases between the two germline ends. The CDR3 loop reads CASSPEGTFTLNEQFF. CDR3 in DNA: TGTGCCAGCTCACCAGAAGGGACATTCACCCTCAATGAGCAGTTCTTC.

The chain's CDR3 is CASSGGGSYNEQFF. The CDR3 region has the DNA TGTGCCAGCAGTGGGGGGGGCTCCTACAATGAGCAGTTCTTC. V usage is TRBV6-1 and J usage is TRBJ2-1, with 7 bases that match TRBD2. The germline gives CDR1 MNHNS, CDR2 SASEGT. CDR3 length equals 14 residues. V lost 4 bases, J lost 0 bases, and 0 bases stayed unmatched.

CDR3: CSGQAGVSTDTQYF. Here the CDR3 DNA reads TGCAGCGGTCAGGCGGGGGTCAGCACAGATACGCAGTATTTT. V is TRBV29-1 and J is TRBJ2-3; TRBD2 aligns across 7 bases. Germline CDR1 is SQVTM and CDR2 is ANQGSEA. V lost 7 bases, J lost 0 bases, and 7 bases stayed unmatched. This CDR3 comprises 14 residues.

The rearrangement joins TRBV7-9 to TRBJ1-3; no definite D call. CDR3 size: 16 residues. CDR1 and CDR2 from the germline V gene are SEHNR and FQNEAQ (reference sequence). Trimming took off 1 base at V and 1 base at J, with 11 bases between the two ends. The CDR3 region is CASSLVGYESGNTIYF. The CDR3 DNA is TGTGCCAGCAGCTTAGTGGGGTATGAATCTGGAAACACCATATATTTT.

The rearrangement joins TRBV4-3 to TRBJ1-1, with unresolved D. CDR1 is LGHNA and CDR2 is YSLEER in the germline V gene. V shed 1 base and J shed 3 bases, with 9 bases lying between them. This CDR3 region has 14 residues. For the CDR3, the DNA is TGCGCCAGCAGCCAAGGACCGTGGGACACTGAAGCTTTCTTT. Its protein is CASSQGPWDTEAFF.

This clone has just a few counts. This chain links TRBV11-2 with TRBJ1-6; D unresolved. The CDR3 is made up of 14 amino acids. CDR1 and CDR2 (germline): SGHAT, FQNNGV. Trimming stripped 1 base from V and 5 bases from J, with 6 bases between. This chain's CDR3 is CASSLVRNNSPLHF. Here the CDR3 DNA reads TGTGCCAGCAGCTTAGTCAGAAATAATTCACCCCTCCACTTT.

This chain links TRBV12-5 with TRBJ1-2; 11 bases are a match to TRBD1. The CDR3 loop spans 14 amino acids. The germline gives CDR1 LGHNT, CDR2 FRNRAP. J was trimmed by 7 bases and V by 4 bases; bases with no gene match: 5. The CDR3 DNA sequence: TGTGCTAGTGGTTGCGGACAGGGGGCTTGTGGCTACACCTTC. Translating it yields CASGCGQGACGYTF.

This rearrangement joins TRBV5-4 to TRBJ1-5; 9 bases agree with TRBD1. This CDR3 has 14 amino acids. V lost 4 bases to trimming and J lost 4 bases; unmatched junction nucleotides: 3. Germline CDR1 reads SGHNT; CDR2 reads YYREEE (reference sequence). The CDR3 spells CASSPGQGNQPQHF. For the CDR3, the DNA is TGTGCCAGCAGCCCGGGACAGGGAAATCAGCCCCAGCATTTT.

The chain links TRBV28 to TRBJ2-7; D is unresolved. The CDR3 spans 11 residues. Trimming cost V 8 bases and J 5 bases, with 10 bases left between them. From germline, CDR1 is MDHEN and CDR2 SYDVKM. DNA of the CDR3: TGTGCCAGCTCCAAGTTAGACGAGCAGTACTTC. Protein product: CASSKLDEQYF.

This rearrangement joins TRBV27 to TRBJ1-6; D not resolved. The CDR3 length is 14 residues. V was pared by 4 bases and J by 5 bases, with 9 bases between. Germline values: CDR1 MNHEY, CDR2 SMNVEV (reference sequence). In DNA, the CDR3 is TGTGCCAGCAGTTCCCACTGGAATAATTCACCCCTCCACTTT. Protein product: CASSSHWNNSPLHF.

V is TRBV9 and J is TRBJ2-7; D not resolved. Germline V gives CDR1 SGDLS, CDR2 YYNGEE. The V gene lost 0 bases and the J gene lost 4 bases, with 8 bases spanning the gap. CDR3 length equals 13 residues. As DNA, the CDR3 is TGTGCCAGCAGCGTAGCTGAAGGATACGAGCAGTACTTC. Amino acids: CASSVAEGYEQYF.

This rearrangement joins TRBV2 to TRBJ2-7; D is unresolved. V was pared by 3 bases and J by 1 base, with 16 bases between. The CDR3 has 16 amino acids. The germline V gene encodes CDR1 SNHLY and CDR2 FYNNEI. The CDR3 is CASSDLFTDQSYEQYF. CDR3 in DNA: TGTGCCAGCAGTGATCTTTTCACGGACCAGTCCTACGAGCAGTACTTC.

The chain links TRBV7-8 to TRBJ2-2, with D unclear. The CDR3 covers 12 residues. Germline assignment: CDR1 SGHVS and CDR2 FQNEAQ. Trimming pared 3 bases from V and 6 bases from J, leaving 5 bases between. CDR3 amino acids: CASSFEAGELFF. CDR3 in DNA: TGTGCCAGCAGCTTCGAGGCCGGGGAGCTGTTTTTT.

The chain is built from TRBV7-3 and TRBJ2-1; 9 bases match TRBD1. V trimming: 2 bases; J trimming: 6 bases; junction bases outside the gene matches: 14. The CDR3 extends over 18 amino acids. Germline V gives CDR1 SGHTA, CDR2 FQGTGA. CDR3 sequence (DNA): TGTGCCAGCAGCTTATCAAGGGACAGGGTAACCCCAATCAATGAGCAGTTCTTC. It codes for CASSLSRDRVTPINEQFF.

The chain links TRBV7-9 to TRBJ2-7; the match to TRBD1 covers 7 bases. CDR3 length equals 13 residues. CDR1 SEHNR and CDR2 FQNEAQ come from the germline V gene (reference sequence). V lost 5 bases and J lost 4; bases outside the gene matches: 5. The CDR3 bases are TGTGCCAGCAGCCGGACAGGACGATACGAGCAGTACTTC. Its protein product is CASSRTGRYEQYF.